This section outlines one T cell receptor (beta chain) sequence together with its context. Its antigen is currently unknown. Among the donors, all were healthy bone marrow donors. Germline CDR1 and CDR2: MNHNY and SVGAGI (reference sequence). Trimming cost V 8 bases and J 3 bases, with 6 bases left between them. The CDR3 sequence is 11 residues long. The PCR made use of 60 Vbeta and 13 Jbeta primers. Per the authors' pipeline: Later analysis identified tens of millions of unique TCR beta chains, approximately 11 million shared. Measured with immunoSEQ multiplex PCR; TCRdb has only the in-frame clones, and not every one. The DNA gave D and trimming, while V, J and clone size come from that table. This sample lists some 130,000 clones; its ten largest clones have 1.5% to 2%. The data are from a study of cytomegalovirus exposure and HLA in healthy donors. General observations from the study: Reports indicate that TCR beta sequences accurately predicted the HLA-A and HLA-B alleles of most subjects. Within an earlier analysis, most TCR beta V segments proved productive either about 87% or about 30% of the time.

V usage is TRBV6-6 and J usage is TRBJ2-3; no clear D gene. The specimen sequenced was PBMCs. This receptor was identified in a man aged 18 to 29 in good health and CMV-seronegative. As DNA, the CDR3 is TGTGCCAGCGGTCAGACAGATACGCAGTATTTT. Translation: CASGQTDTQYF.